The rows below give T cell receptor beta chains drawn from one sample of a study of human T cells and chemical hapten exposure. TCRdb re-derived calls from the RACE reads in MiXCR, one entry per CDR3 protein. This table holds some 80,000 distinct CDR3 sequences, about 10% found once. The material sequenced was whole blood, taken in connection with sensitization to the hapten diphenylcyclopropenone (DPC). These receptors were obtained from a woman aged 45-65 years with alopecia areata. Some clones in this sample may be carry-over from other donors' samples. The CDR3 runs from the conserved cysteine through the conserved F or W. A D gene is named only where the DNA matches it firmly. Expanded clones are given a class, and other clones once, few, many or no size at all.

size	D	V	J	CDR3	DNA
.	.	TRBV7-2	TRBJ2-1	CASSFGTPNEQFF	TGTGCCAGCAGCTTCGGGACTCCGAATGAGCAGTTCTTC
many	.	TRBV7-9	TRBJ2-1	CASSLLLSSYNEQFF	TGTGCCAGCAGCTTACTGCTGAGCTCCTACAATGAGCAGTTCTTC
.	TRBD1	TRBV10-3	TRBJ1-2	CAISLGQGNYGYTF	TGTGCCATCAGTTTAGGACAGGGGAACTATGGCTACACCTTC
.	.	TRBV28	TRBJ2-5	CASSPSPGRETQYF	TGTGCCAGCAGCCCGTCGCCAGGGCGAGAGACCCAGTACTTC
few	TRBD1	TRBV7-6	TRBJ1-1	CASRSDRGSLTEAFF	TGTGCCAGCAGATCGGACAGGGGGTCCCTCACTGAAGCTTTCTTT
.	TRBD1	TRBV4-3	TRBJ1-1	CASSQPTGGTEAFF	TGCGCCAGCAGCCAACCCACAGGGGGCACTGAAGCTTTCTTT
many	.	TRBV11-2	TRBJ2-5	CASSLMAVSKTQYF	TGTGCCAGCAGCTTAATGGCGGTCAGCAAGACCCAGTACTTC
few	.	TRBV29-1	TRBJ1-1	CSGGRSTEAFF	TGCAGCGGGGGTCGGAGTACTGAAGCTTTCTTT
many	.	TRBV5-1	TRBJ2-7	CASSLGQSEQYF	TGCGCCAGCAGCTTGGGACAGAGCGAGCAGTACTTC
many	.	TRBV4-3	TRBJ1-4	CASSRAPGQVQNEKLFF	TGCGCCAGCAGCCGAGCCCCGGGCCAGGTACAAAATGAAAAACTGTTTTTT
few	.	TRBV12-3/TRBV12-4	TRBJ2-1	CASSSPEGSANEQFF	TGTGCCAGCAGTTCCCCGGAGGGTTCTGCCAATGAGCAGTTCTTC
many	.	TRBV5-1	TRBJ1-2	CASSSAVTLDYGYTF	TGCGCCAGCAGCTCCGCCGTGACACTTGACTATGGCTACACCTTC
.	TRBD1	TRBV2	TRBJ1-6	CASGTDYNSPLHF	TGTGCCAGCGGGACAGACTATAATTCACCCCTCCACTTT
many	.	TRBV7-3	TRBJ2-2	CASSLRRERTGELFF	TGTGCCAGCAGCTTGAGGCGGGAAAGGACCGGGGAGCTGTTTTTT
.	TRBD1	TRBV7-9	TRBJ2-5	CASSSRAGGQETQYF	TGTGCCAGCAGTTCCAGGGCAGGGGGACAAGAGACCCAGTACTTC
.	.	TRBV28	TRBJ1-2	CASSFPQGQNYGYTF	TGTGCCAGCAGTTTCCCCCAGGGGCAAAACTATGGCTACACCTTC
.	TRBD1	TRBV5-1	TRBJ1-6	CASRSGTDNSPLHF	TGCGCCAGCAGATCCGGGACAGATAATTCACCCCTCCACTTT
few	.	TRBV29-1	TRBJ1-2	CSVGMGGAYGYTF	TGCAGCGTTGGCATGGGGGGAGCCTATGGCTACACCTTC
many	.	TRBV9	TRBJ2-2	CASSGAQGRTGELFF	TGTGCCAGCAGCGGGGCGCAAGGGAGGACCGGGGAGCTGTTTTTT
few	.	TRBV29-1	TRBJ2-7	CSVEVSYEQYF	TGCAGCGTTGAAGTCTCCTACGAGCAGTACTTC